The 23 T cell receptor beta chains below come from one sample, sequenced in a study of shared T cell receptors in the human thymus. Generated by immunoSEQ multiplex PCR, the TCRdb table keeps only in-frame clones and is missing some. This table has 600,000 or so clones, around 87% appearing once. These sequences were also reported in another study, on human thymus T cells.

Material: thymocytes. The receptors originated from a boy under two years old with a congenital heart defect.

The V call is TRBV27, the J call TRBJ2-1; D unresolved. V lost 2 bases and J lost 5, with 13 bases in between. Germline lookup yields CDR1 MNHEY and CDR2 SMNVEV (reference sequence). CDR3 length equals 15 residues. The DNA for the CDR3 is TGTGCCAGCAGTTTAATTTCTGGGCTCCACAATGAGCAGTTCTTC. This sequence encodes CASSLISGLHNEQFF.

CDR3 in amino acids: CASSQKGQGTYEQYF. The CDR3 DNA reads TGCGCCAGCAGCCAAAAGGGACAGGGGACATACGAGCAGTACTTC. This sequence joins TRBV4-3 and TRBJ2-7; 10 nucleotides align to TRBD1. CDR1 and CDR2 from the germline V gene are LGHNA and YSLEER. The CDR3 covers 15 residues. Trimming removed 2 bases from V and 4 bases from J; junction bases left unmatched: 5.

This chain connects TRBV9 to TRBJ2-6; tentative D call: TRBD1 (5 bases). This CDR3 region has 19 residues. The ends were cut back, 4 bases at V and 2 bases at J, with 22 bases in the middle. Looked up from germline, CDR1 is SGDLS and CDR2 is YYNGEE. DNA for the CDR3: TGTGCCAGCAGCCTCACGGTACACAGGCCTTTTACTGGGGCCAACGTCCTGACTTTC. This translates into CASSLTVHRPFTGANVLTF.

The V gene is TRBV5-6, the J gene TRBJ2-1; no reliable D call. This CDR3 is 13 amino acids long. The ends were cut back, 1 base at V and 0 bases at J, with 2 bases in the middle. Germline loops: CDR1 SGHDT, CDR2 YYEEEE. The CDR3 loop is CASSLYSYNEQFF. Written as DNA, the CDR3 is TGTGCCAGCAGCTTGTACTCCTACAATGAGCAGTTCTTC.

The V call is TRBV28, the J call TRBJ1-2; 7 bases are shared with TRBD1. V shed 2 bases, J shed 6 bases, and the junction held 3 bases outside the gene matches. This CDR3 spans 13 amino acids. From germline, CDR1 is MDHEN and CDR2 SYDVKM. DNA for the CDR3: TGTGCCAGCAGTTTAAGGGGGCTCAATGGCTACACCTTC. This encodes CASSLRGLNGYTF.

The V gene is TRBV19, the J gene TRBJ1-1; D is undetermined. The CDR3 length is 14 residues. Trimming took off 2 bases at V and 1 base at J, with 8 bases between the two ends. Germline-derived CDR1 and CDR2 are LNHDA and SQIVND (reference sequence). In DNA, the CDR3 is TGTGCCAGTAGTATATCGGAGACGAACACTGAAGCTTTCTTT. Its protein product is CASSISETNTEAFF.

The V call is TRBV29-1, the J call TRBJ1-1; D uncertain. CDR1 is SQVTM and CDR2 is ANQGSEA in the germline V gene. This CDR3 contains 14 residues. Trimming took off 3 bases at V and 7 bases at J, with 18 bases between the two ends. The CDR3 nucleotides are TGCAGCGTTGATCCTGGCAGGAATCCGGTTGAAGCTTTCTTT. This gives the protein CSVDPGRNPVEAFF.

The chain employs TRBV2 and TRBJ2-5; 8 bases fit TRBD1. The J call may be wrong; the DNA end is better matched by TRBJ2-7. Per the germline V gene, CDR1 is SNHLY and CDR2 is FYNNEI. The CDR3 runs to 15 residues. This CDR3 is CASLPPGQAYYEQYF. For the CDR3, the DNA is TGTGCCAGCCTACCTCCGGGACAGGCCTACTACGAGCAGTACTTC.

V and J are TRBV5-6 and TRBJ1-3; D is unclear. Trimming took 1 base from V and 4 from J, leaving 24 bases between them. The CDR3 sequence is 19 residues long. CDR1 is SGHDT and CDR2 is YYEEEE in the germline V gene. CDR3 loop: CASSLLREPPLSEGNTIYF. In DNA form, the CDR3 reads TGTGCCAGCAGCTTGTTGAGGGAACCTCCTCTCTCGGAAGGAAACACCATATATTTT.

This chain links TRBV11-2 with TRBJ1-1; the match to TRBD1 covers 9 bases. J was trimmed by 7 bases and V by 4 bases; bases with no gene match: 1. The CDR3 contains 12 residues. Germline CDR1 is SGHAT and CDR2 is FQNNGV. The CDR3 bases are TGTGCCAGCAGCTGGGGACAGGGTGAAGCTTTCTTT. Its translation is CASSWGQGEAFF.

CDR3 residues: CAWSQVGQSPLHF. Here the CDR3 DNA reads TGTGCCTGGAGTCAAGTTGGGCAGTCCCCCCTCCACTTT. The chain links TRBV30 to TRBJ1-6; no firm D call. Germline assignment: CDR1 GTSNPN and CDR2 SVGIG (reference sequence). V was shortened by 2 bases and J by 13 bases, with 15 bases between the two germline ends. This CDR3 has 13 amino acids.

The V gene is TRBV2, the J gene TRBJ2-5, with a possible D match to TRBD2 (6 bases). The CDR3 totals 15 residues. V shed 1 base and J shed 5 bases, with 14 bases lying between them. Germline V gene lookup returns CDR1 SNHLY and CDR2 FYNNEI. DNA for the CDR3: TGTGCCAGCAGTGAAGAATCGGGGGAGTTTGAGACCCAGTACTTC. Encoded protein: CASSEESGEFETQYF. Together with reference TRBV2 and TRBJ2-5, the CDR3 gives the full variable domain: EPEVTQTPSHQVTQMGQEVILRCVPISNHLYFYWYRQILGQKVEFLVSFYNNEISEKSEIFDDQFSVERPDGSNFTLKIRSTKLEDSAMYFCASSEESGEFETQYFGPGTRLLVL.

The rearrangement joins TRBV28 to TRBJ1-1; TRBD1 is a possible D gene (6 bases). Trimming left V 7 bases short and J 0 bases short, with 18 bases between. This CDR3 comprises 16 residues. In germline, CDR1 is MDHEN, CDR2 SYDVKM. DNA of the CDR3: TGTGCCAGCACCCTTTTTGGGGGACATCTGAACACTGAAGCTTTCTTT. It yields the protein CASTLFGGHLNTEAFF.

This clone was observed a few times. The V gene is TRBV4-3, the J gene TRBJ1-1; D is unresolved. This CDR3 spans 18 amino acids. Per the germline V gene, CDR1 is LGHNA and CDR2 is YSLEER. The V and J ends lost 4 bases and 0 bases respectively, with 21 bases between them. This chain's CDR3 is CASSLRTENRRMNTEAFF. In DNA form, the CDR3 reads TGCGCCAGCAGCCTACGCACCGAAAACAGAAGGATGAACACTGAAGCTTTCTTT.

The V call is TRBV19, the J call TRBJ2-7, with TRBD1 identical over 11 bases. The V segment lost 4 bases and the J segment 3 bases; nucleotides outside the gene matches: 2. This CDR3 contains 14 residues. Germline CDR1 reads LNHDA; CDR2 reads SQIVND (reference sequence). DNA for the CDR3: TGTGCCAGTAGTACGGGACAGGGGGACTACGAGCAGTACTTC. It specifies CASSTGQGDYEQYF.

The chain recombines TRBV4-3 with TRBJ1-2; 10 positions agree with TRBD1. This CDR3 region has 14 residues. The ends lost 3 bases at V and 6 bases at J; junction bases unmatched: 4. Per the germline V gene, CDR1 is LGHNA and CDR2 is YSLEER. CDR3 bases: TGCGCCAGCAGCCACCCGGGACAGGGGAATGGCTACACCTTC. It encodes CASSHPGQGNGYTF.

The chain links TRBV28 to TRBJ2-2; D possibly corresponds to TRBD2 (5 bases). V was cut by 5 bases and J by 4 bases, with 14 bases left in between. CDR1 and CDR2 from the germline V gene are MDHEN and SYDVKM. The CDR3 is 15 amino acids. The CDR3 loop is CASSPGVKATGELFF. The CDR3 region has the DNA TGTGCCAGCAGTCCCGGGGTCAAAGCCACCGGGGAGCTGTTTTTT.

This clone was found a few times. This chain links TRBV4-3 with TRBJ2-7; 9 bases align to TRBD2. V was pared by 0 bases and J by 2 bases, with 8 bases of the junction left unmatched. Per germline, CDR1 LGHNA and CDR2 YSLEER. The CDR3 has 17 residues. The CDR3 DNA follows: TGCGCCAGCAGCCAAGATCGGAGTAGCGGGAGCCCCTACGAGCAGTACTTC. Protein: CASSQDRSSGSPYEQYF.

The chain uses TRBV6-6 and TRBJ2-3; D call uncertain. The germline V and J ends were trimmed by 5 bases and 1 base, with 7 bases remaining between them. CDR1 is MNHNY, CDR2 SVGAGI, per germline (reference sequence). The CDR3 covers 13 residues. The CDR3 region has the DNA TGTGCCAGCAGTCCTTCCGGCACAGATACGCAGTATTTT. Translated, it gives CASSPSGTDTQYF.

This clone appeared a single time. This chain joins TRBV4-1 and TRBJ2-2; 9 nucleotides align to TRBD2. Per germline, CDR1 MGHRA and CDR2 YSYEKL. CDR3 length equals 17 residues. The junction had 11 bases not matched to a gene; V was cut back by 0 bases and J by 9 bases. The CDR3 DNA follows: TGCGCCAGCAGCCAAGAGATGCGGGGGGGCCGGGTAAGGGAGCTGTTTTTT. Its protein product is CASSQEMRGGRVRELFF.

The chain has TRBV5-1 and TRBJ1-1; a possible D gene is TRBD1 (6 bases). Per the germline V gene, CDR1 is SGHRS and CDR2 is YFSETQ. Between the trimmed V and J ends, which lost 4 bases and 0 bases, there was a span of 13 bases. The CDR3 runs 15 residues. In DNA, the CDR3 is TGCGCCAGCAGCACTCGGACAGCAATGAACACTGAAGCTTTCTTT. Protein sequence: CASSTRTAMNTEAFF.

The chain employs TRBV4-1 and TRBJ1-4; a weak D match, TRBD1 (5 bases). Trimming pared 1 base from V and 6 bases from J, leaving 15 bases between. Germline V gives CDR1 MGHRA, CDR2 YSYEKL. The CDR3 totals 16 residues. The CDR3 DNA reads TGCGCCAGCAGCCAAGTTGTAGGAGCGGGGGATGAAAAACTGTTTTTT. This encodes CASSQVVGAGDEKLFF.

J is TRBJ1-1 and V is TRBV11-2; TRBD1 might be the D (5 bases). The CDR3 has 15 residues. Germline V lookup: CDR1 SGHAT, CDR2 FQNNGV. The V end lost 6 bases, the J end lost 1 base, and 15 bases lay between the germline ends. CDR3 in amino acids: CASSYPRVGNTEAFF. In DNA form, the CDR3 reads TGTGCCAGCAGTTACCCCAGGGTTGGGAACACTGAAGCTTTCTTT. Looking up the rest from reference TRBV11-2 and TRBJ1-1 gives the full variable domain: EAGVAQSPRYKIIEKRQSVAFWCNPISGHATLYWYQQILGQGPKLLIQFQNNGVVDDSQLPKDRFSAERLKGVDSTLKIQPAKLEDSAVYLCASSYPRVGNTEAFFGQGTRLTVV.